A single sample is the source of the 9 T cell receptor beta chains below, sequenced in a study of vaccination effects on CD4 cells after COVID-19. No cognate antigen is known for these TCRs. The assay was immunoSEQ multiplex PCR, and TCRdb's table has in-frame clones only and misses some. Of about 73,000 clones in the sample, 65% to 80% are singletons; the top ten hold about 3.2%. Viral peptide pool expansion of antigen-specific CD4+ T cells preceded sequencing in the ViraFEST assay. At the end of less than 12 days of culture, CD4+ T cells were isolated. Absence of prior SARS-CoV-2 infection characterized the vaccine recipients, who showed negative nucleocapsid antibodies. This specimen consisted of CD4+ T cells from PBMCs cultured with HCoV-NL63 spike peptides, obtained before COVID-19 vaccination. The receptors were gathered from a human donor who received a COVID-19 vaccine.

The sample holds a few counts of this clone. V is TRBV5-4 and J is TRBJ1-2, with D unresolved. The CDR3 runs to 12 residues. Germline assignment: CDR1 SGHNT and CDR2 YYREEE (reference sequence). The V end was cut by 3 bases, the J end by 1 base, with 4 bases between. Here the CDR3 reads CASSSDNYGYTF. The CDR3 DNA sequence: TGTGCCAGCAGCTCGGATAACTATGGCTACACCTTC.

This chain's CDR3 is CASSYSPGSAYGYTF. CDR3 nucleotides: TGCGCCAGCAGCTATTCTCCGGGCAGTGCTTATGGCTACACCTTC. The chain employs TRBV5-1 and TRBJ1-2; no clear D. The V gene lost 3 bases and the J gene lost 5 bases, with 17 bases spanning the gap. This CDR3 has 15 amino acids. CDR1 is SGHRS and CDR2 is YFSETQ in the germline V gene. The full variable domain, rest sourced from reference TRBV5-1 and TRBJ1-2, is KAGVTQTPRYLIKTRGQQVTLSCSPISGHRSVSWYQQTPGQGLQFLFEYFSETQRNKGNFPGRFSGRQFSNSRSEMNVSTLELGDSALYLCASSYSPGSAYGYTFGSGTRLTVV.

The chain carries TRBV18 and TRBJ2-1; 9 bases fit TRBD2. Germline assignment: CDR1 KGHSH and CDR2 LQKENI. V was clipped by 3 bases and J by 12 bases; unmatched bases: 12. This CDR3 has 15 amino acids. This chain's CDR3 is CASSPLGLADGGQFF. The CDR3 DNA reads TGTGCCAGCTCACCTTTGGGACTAGCCGACGGAGGGCAGTTCTTC. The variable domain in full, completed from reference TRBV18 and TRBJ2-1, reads NAGVMQNPRHLVRRRGQEARLRCSPMKGHSHVYWYRQLPEEGLKFMVYLQKENIIDESGMPKERFSAEFPKEGPSILRIQQVVRGDSAAYFCASSPLGLADGGQFFGPGTRLTVL.

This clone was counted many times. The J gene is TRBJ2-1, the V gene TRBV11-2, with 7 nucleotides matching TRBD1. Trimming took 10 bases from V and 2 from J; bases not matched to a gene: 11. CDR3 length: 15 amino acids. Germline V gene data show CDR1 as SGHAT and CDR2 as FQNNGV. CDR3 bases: TGTGCCACCCAGCAACAGACAGGGCCCTACAATGAGCAGTTCTTC. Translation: CATQQQTGPYNEQFF.

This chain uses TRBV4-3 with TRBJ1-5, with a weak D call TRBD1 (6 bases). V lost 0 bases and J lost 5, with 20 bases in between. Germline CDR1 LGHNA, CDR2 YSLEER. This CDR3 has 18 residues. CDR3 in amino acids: CASSQEITRGGLYQPQHF. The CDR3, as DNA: TGCGCCAGCAGCCAAGAAATTACAAGGGGGGGATTATATCAGCCCCAGCATTTT.

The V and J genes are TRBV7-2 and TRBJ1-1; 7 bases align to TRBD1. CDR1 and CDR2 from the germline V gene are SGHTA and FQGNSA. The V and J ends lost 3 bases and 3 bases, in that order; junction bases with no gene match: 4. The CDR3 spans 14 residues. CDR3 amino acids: CASSLEGAYTEAFF. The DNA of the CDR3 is TGTGCCAGCAGCTTGGAGGGGGCCTACACTGAAGCTTTCTTT.

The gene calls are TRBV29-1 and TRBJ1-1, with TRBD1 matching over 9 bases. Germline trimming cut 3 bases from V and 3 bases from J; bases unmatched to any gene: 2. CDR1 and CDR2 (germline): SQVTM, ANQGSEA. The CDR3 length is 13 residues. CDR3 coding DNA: TGCAGCGTTGACAGGGACAGGGACACTGAAGCTTTCTTT. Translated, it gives CSVDRDRDTEAFF.

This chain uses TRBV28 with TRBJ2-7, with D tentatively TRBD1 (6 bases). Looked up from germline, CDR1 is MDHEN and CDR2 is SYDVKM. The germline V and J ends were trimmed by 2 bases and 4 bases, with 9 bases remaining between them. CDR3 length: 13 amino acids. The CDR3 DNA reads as TGTGCCAGCAGTTTAGGGGGCCTGTACGAGCAGTACGTC. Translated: CASSLGGLYEQYV.

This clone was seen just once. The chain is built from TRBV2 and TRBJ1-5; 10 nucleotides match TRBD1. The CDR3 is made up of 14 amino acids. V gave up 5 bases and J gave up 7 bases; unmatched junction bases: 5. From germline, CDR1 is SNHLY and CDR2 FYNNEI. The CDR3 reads CASSSDRGQQPQHF. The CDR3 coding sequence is TGTGCCAGCAGTTCTGACAGGGGGCAACAGCCCCAGCATTTT.